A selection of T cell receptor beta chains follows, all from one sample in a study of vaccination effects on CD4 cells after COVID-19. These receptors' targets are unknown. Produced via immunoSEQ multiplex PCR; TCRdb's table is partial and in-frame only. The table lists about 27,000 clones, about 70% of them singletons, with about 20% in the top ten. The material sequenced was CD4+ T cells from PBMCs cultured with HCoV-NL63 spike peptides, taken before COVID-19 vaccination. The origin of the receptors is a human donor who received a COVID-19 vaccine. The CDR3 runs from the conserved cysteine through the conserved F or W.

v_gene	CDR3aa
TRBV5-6	CASSLRSPEAFF
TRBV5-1	CASSFGVLTTNEKLFF
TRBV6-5	CASSYSKVLNEQYF
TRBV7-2	CASSSLAGGYEQYF
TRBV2	CASSPSQGILYGYTF
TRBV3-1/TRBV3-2	CASSRLTGGSPLHF
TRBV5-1	CASKQAWVAVYEQYF
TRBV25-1	CASSDVLGAGELFF
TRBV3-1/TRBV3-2	CASSQAGQGGQPQHF
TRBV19	CASSIVALGGGNQPQHF
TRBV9	CASSVGGLETQYF
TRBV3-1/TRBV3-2	CASTQAGGQSFYGYTF
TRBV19	CASSTPGQDYGYTF
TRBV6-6	CASSYLGQGRSGYTF
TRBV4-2	CASSPREQRPNSPLHF
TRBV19	CASSMVGGGTDTQYF
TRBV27	CASSPWDRIYEQYF
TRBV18	CASSPLGGFSGNTIYF
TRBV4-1	CASSQGTGGTGELFF
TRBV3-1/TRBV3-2	CASSPRTSRTYEQYF
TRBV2	CASGAFSNQPQHF
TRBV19	CASSITRTGGLQYF
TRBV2	CASNTGYTDTQYF
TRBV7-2	CASSSSGQNTEAFF
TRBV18	CASSPTQGTEAFF
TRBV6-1	CASSEGRVGGYTF
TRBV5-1	CASSAGTAYRNEKLFF
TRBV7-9	CASSFGTGELFF
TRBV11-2	CASSLLGTRGYEQYF
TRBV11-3	CASSPGTGFTGELFF
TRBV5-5	CASSQTAEAFF
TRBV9	CASSVEAGVDEQFF
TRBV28	CASSLDRGRGNYGYTF
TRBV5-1	CASSLGASSYNSPLHF
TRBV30	CAWSRPGQGEKLFF
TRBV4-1	CASSQGRGLAGYNEQFF
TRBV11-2	CASSLWRLRGADTQYF
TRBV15	CATSRDPGIGQPQHF
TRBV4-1	CASSQQQGSPNYGYTF
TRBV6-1	CASSEQGGPYEQYF
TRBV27	CATKAGGYGYTF
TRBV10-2	CASSGDRAQPQHF
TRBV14	CASSQVRAGGSPLHF
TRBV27	CASSLVLDNSPLHF
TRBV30	CAWRVGGNTIYF
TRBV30	CAWSLQANSPLHF